The rows below give T cell receptor beta chains drawn from one sample of a study of blood T cell repertoires in COVID-19. Here immunoSEQ multiplex PCR was the method, and the copy in TCRdb shows in-frame clones only, minus some. Here the sample spans about 150,000 clones, more than 75% being singletons. The sample consisted of peripheral blood. These receptors all stem from a woman aged 50 to 65 with active or convalescent COVID-19. Both conserved end residues are part of each CDR3. A D gene is named only where the DNA matches it firmly. Not every row has a clone size; where given, it reads once, few, many or a size class.

V gene,J gene,clone size,D gene,CDR3 protein,CDR3 DNA
TRBV13,TRBJ2-7,.,TRBD1,CASSQGQGRYEQYF,TGTGCCAGCAGCCAAGGACAGGGTCGCTACGAGCAGTACTTC
TRBV9,TRBJ1-4,.,.,CASSVVVGLSLNEKLFF,TGTGCCAGCAGCGTAGTTGTGGGGCTTTCCCTTAATGAAAAACTGTTTTTT
TRBV9,TRBJ1-1,.,.,CASSVEQGRNTEAFF,TGTGCCAGCAGCGTAGAGCAGGGGAGGAACACTGAAGCTTTCTTT
TRBV7-8,TRBJ1-2,.,TRBD1,CASSETGNYGYTF,TGTGCCAGCAGCGAGACAGGGAACTATGGCTACACCTTC
TRBV29-1,TRBJ1-2,.,.,CSVDAREGRGSVGNYGYTF,TGCAGCGTTGACGCCAGGGAGGGCAGGGGAAGCGTGGGAAACTATGGCTACACCTTC
TRBV7-9,TRBJ1-6,.,.,CASSLDPLGSPLHF,TGTGCCAGCAGCTTAGACCCCCTGGGCTCACCCCTCCACTTT
TRBV12-3/TRBV12-4,TRBJ1-6,.,.,CASSLGGSPLHF,TGTGCCAGCAGTTTGGGGGGTTCACCCCTCCACTTT
TRBV6-5,TRBJ2-2,.,TRBD2,CASRTSGRAAGELFF,TGTGCCAGCAGAACTAGCGGGAGGGCCGCCGGGGAGCTGTTTTTT
TRBV24-1,TRBJ2-3,.,.,CATSEGGHRADTQYF,TGTGCCACCAGTGAGGGCGGACACCGCGCAGATACGCAGTATTTT
TRBV4-2,TRBJ1-1,.,TRBD1,CASSQETGQEAFF,TGTGCCAGCAGCCAAGAGACGGGACAGGAAGCTTTCTTT
TRBV29-1,TRBJ2-1,.,.,CSVDPEGGAYNEQFF,TGCAGCGTTGACCCCGAGGGGGGGGCCTATAATGAGCAGTTCTTC
TRBV5-6,TRBJ1-3,.,TRBD1,CASSSRGRDTIYF,TGTGCCAGCAGCTCCAGGGGGAGAGACACCATATATTTT
TRBV2,TRBJ1-2,.,.,CASSVQGNYGYTF,TGTGCCAGCAGTGTACAGGGTAACTATGGCTACACCTTC
TRBV19,TRBJ2-1,.,.,CASSAEGGAYNEQFF,TGTGCCAGTAGCGCGGAGGGCGGAGCCTACAATGAGCAGTTCTTC
TRBV3-1/TRBV3-2,TRBJ1-1,.,.,CASSQRWGGQLNTEAFF,TGTGCCAGCAGCCAAAGATGGGGCGGCCAGCTGAACACTGAAGCTTTCTTT
TRBV3-1/TRBV3-2,TRBJ2-7,few,.,CASSQLDSSEQYF,TGTGCCAGCAGCCAGCTAGATTCTTCCGAGCAGTACTTC
TRBV7-2,TRBJ1-2,.,TRBD1,CASSLSGTGASSHYGYTF,TGTGCCAGCAGCTTATCCGGGACAGGGGCCTCTTCTCACTATGGCTACACCTTC
TRBV19,TRBJ2-7,.,.,CASSMMGGFSYEQYF,TGTGCCAGTAGTATGATGGGCGGGTTTTCCTACGAGCAGTACTTC
TRBV15,TRBJ2-3,.,TRBD1,CATSRDYQGEDTQYF,TGTGCCACCAGCAGAGATTACCAGGGGGAGGATACGCAGTATTTT
TRBV6-6,TRBJ2-7,.,.,CASSLPQGPYEQYF,TGTGCCAGCAGTTTACCACAGGGACCGTACGAGCAGTACTTC
TRBV11-2,TRBJ1-4,.,.,CASSRGVLGEKLFF,TGTGCCAGCAGCCGGGGGGTTTTGGGGGAAAAACTGTTTTTT
TRBV4-1,TRBJ1-3,.,.,CASSQDLARAGNTIYF,TGCGCCAGCAGCCAAGATCTCGCCCGGGCTGGAAACACCATATATTTT
TRBV5-1,TRBJ1-4,.,TRBD1,CASSAADRGSEKLFF,TGCGCCAGCAGCGCCGCGGACAGGGGGTCTGAAAAACTGTTTTTT